The rows below give T cell receptor beta chains drawn from one sample of a study of cytomegalovirus exposure and HLA in healthy donors. Measured with immunoSEQ multiplex PCR; TCRdb has only the in-frame clones, and not every one. The specimen's table records 150,000 to 250,000 clones. The sample comprised PBMCs. All receptors come from a boy aged 10-17 years in good health and CMV-seronegative. Each CDR3 is given with its conserved first and last residue. The order of the fields is V gene, J gene, D gene, CDR3 DNA, CDR3 protein. A D gene is named only where the DNA matches it firmly.

TRBV6-1	TRBJ2-7	.	TGTGCCAGCAGTCAAGGGACCGCCTACCGGCGGGGTGCCTACGAGCAGTACTTC	CASSQGTAYRRGAYEQYF
TRBV2	TRBJ1-6	TRBD1	TGTGCCAGCTCCCTTGAGGGGGCATCCTATAATTCACCCCTCCACTTT	CASSLEGASYNSPLHF
TRBV5-6	TRBJ1-3	.	TGTGCCAGCAGCTCCGGGACTCGTAACACCATATATTTT	CASSSGTRNTIYF
TRBV9	TRBJ2-7	.	TGTGCCAGCAGCGCCTTAGACAGTTCCTACGAGCAGTACTTC	CASSALDSSYEQYF
TRBV5-4	TRBJ2-7	TRBD1	TGTGCCAGCAGCTCGGGACAGCCTTATTCCTACGAGCAGTACTTC	CASSSGQPYSYEQYF
TRBV9	TRBJ1-2	.	TGTGCCAGCAGCGCAAACAGGCCGGACACCTATGGCTACACCTTC	CASSANRPDTYGYTF
TRBV9	TRBJ2-6	.	TGTGCCAGCAGCCCCTCCGGGTCTGGGGCCAACGTCCTGACTTTC	CASSPSGSGANVLTF
TRBV30	TRBJ1-3	TRBD1	TGTGCTCTCGGACAGGGCTCTGGAAACACCATATATTTT	CALGQGSGNTIYF
TRBV2	TRBJ1-2	.	TGTGCCAAGGGAGGGGGGCGCGGCTACACCTTC	CAKGGGRGYTF
TRBV4-1	TRBJ2-3	.	TGCGCCAGCAGCCAAGGTGGCAGGGGAAACACAGATACGCAGTATTTT	CASSQGGRGNTDTQYF
TRBV6-5	TRBJ1-3	.	TGTGCCAGCAGTTCGGGACCAGGGGCTGGAAACACCATATATTTT	CASSSGPGAGNTIYF
TRBV4-1	TRBJ1-5	.	TGCGCCAGCAGGGCAGGAGGGACTGGCAATCAGCCCCAGCATTTT	CASRAGGTGNQPQHF
TRBV28	TRBJ2-7	TRBD2	TGTGCCAGCAGTCCACCGGGACTAGCGGGGCTCGAGCAGTACTTC	CASSPPGLAGLEQYF
TRBV6-5	TRBJ1-5	.	TGCGCCAGCAGTCCGGACAGAAGCAATCAGCCCCAGCATTTT	CASSPDRSNQPQHF
TRBV6-5	TRBJ2-3	TRBD2	TGTGCCAGCAGTTACACTAGCGGGGGCCGGCTTACGCAGTATTTT	CASSYTSGGRLTQYF
TRBV19	TRBJ2-1	TRBD1	TGTGCCAGTAGTACAGGGGGCAGCTCCTACAATGAGCAGTTCTTC	CASSTGGSSYNEQFF
TRBV5-4	TRBJ1-1	.	TGTGCCAGCAGATTGGCAGGGTTTGGCACTGAAGCTTTCTTT	CASRLAGFGTEAFF
TRBV6-6	TRBJ2-2	TRBD1	TGTGCCAGCAGGCACTACCAGGGGGCCTCGACCGGGGAGCTGTTTTTT	CASRHYQGASTGELFF
TRBV28	TRBJ1-6	TRBD1	TGTGCCAGCAGCCGCACCCGGGACAGAGGCTCACCCCTCCACTTT	CASSRTRDRGSPLHF
TRBV11-2	TRBJ2-1	TRBD2	TGTGCCAGCAGCTTCGAAGGGCGGGGGGGCCCGGGAGATGAGCAGTTCTTC	CASSFEGRGGPGDEQFF
TRBV19	TRBJ2-5	.	TGTGCCAGTAGGGAACCTCCGGGGGAGACCCAGTACTTC	CASREPPGETQYF
TRBV7-8	TRBJ2-2	TRBD1	TGTGCCAGCAGCGAGACGACAGGGGCCACCGGGGAGCTGTTTTTT	CASSETTGATGELFF
TRBV6-1	TRBJ1-2	TRBD1	TGTGCCAGCTCGGGACAGGGTTCGTCCTATGGCTACACCTTC	CASSGQGSSYGYTF
TRBV4-3	TRBJ2-6	.	TGCGCCAGCAGCCTTGATCCAGGGACTGGGGCCAACGTCCTGACTTTC	CASSLDPGTGANVLTF
TRBV9	TRBJ2-2	TRBD2	TGTGCCAGCAGCGTGCTAGCGGGGGGGGTCGCCGGGGAGCTGTTTTTT	CASSVLAGGVAGELFF
TRBV9	TRBJ1-1	TRBD1	TGTGCCAGCAGCCCCCAGGCACAGGGGGGCACTGAAGCTTTCTTT	CASSPQAQGGTEAFF
TRBV19	TRBJ2-5	TRBD1	TGTGCCAGTAGTATCGGCAGGGGGGAGACCCAGTACTTC	CASSIGRGETQYF
TRBV18	TRBJ1-2	TRBD1	TGTGCCAGCTCACCCTGGGACAGCAACAACTATGGCTACACCTTC	CASSPWDSNNYGYTF
TRBV7-6	TRBJ1-4	TRBD1	TGTGCCAGCAGCTTGACAGGGGGCTATGAAAAACTGTTTTTT	CASSLTGGYEKLFF
TRBV5-1	TRBJ2-3	.	TGCGCCAGCAGCTTATGGGCTTCCCTAGGGGCAGATACGCAGTATTTT	CASSLWASLGADTQYF
TRBV7-3	TRBJ1-1	TRBD1	TGTGCCAGCAGCTTGGGACAGGGCACTGAAGCTTTCTTT	CASSLGQGTEAFF
TRBV6-6	TRBJ2-1	TRBD2	TGTGCCAGCAGTGAGGGACTAGGGGCCTACAATGAGCAGTTCTTC	CASSEGLGAYNEQFF
TRBV4-3	TRBJ1-1	.	TGCGCCAGCAGCCAAGAACCAGGGAGGGGCACTGAAGCTTTCTTT	CASSQEPGRGTEAFF
TRBV5-6	TRBJ1-2	TRBD1	TGTGCCAGCAGCTGGGACAGGACATACTATGGCTACACCTTC	CASSWDRTYYGYTF
TRBV4-1	TRBJ1-1	.	TGCGCCAGCAGGGGGGGGGTGAACACTGAAGCTTTCTTT	CASRGGVNTEAFF
TRBV14	TRBJ1-1	.	TGTGCCAGCAGCCTGGGGGGGGAAGCTTTCTTT	CASSLGGEAFF
TRBV2	TRBJ1-1	.	TGTGCCAGCAGGTTGGTTCAGGTAGGGAACACTGAAGCTTTCTTT	CASRLVQVGNTEAFF
TRBV5-4	TRBJ2-5	TRBD2	TGTGCCAGCTCCTCGGCGGGGGGGGGAAAAGAGACCCAGTACTTC	CASSSAGGGKETQYF
TRBV6-5	TRBJ1-4	TRBD1	TGTGCCAGCAGTTACGACAGGGGTGGAGAAAAACTGTTTTTT	CASSYDRGGEKLFF
TRBV4-1	TRBJ2-1	TRBD1	TGCGCCAGCAGCCAGGACAACAGGGGCTCAACCGGAGAGCAGTTCTTC	CASSQDNRGSTGEQFF
TRBV6-6	TRBJ1-4	.	TGTGCCAGCAGTCAGGACCTGAGGGGGGGAAAACTGTTTTTT	CASSQDLRGGKLFF
TRBV5-6	TRBJ1-4	.	TGTGCCAGCAGCCTCGATATGACAGACTTTAATGAAAAACTGTTTTTT	CASSLDMTDFNEKLFF
TRBV6-5	TRBJ2-1	.	TGTGCCAGCGGGGCAGGGCGGTACAATGAGCAGTTCTTC	CASGAGRYNEQFF
TRBV7-9	TRBJ1-2	TRBD1	TGTGCCAGCAGCCTGACAGGGGTGGGGAACTATGGCTACACCTTC	CASSLTGVGNYGYTF
TRBV5-4	TRBJ1-1	.	TGTGCCAGCACCCGAGACGGGACTTTGAACACTGAAGCTTTCTTT	CASTRDGTLNTEAFF
TRBV28	TRBJ1-2	.	TGTGCCAGCAGCGGGGGGGAGGCAGGCTACACCTTC	CASSGGEAGYTF
TRBV7-9	TRBJ1-1	.	TGTGCCAGCATCCCAATCAGGGATTGGGCTTTCTTT	CASIPIRDWAFF
TRBV11-2	TRBJ1-2	.	TGTGCCAGCAGCCTAGGCCGGGGCTACACCTTC	CASSLGRGYTF
TRBV21-1	TRBJ1-4	.	TGCGCAGGTGAAAAACTGTTTTTT	CAGEKLFF
TRBV5-1	TRBJ2-2	TRBD2	TGCGCCAGCAACCCGGTCGGACTAGCGGGCACCGGGGAGCTGTTTTTT	CASNPVGLAGTGELFF
TRBV6-1	TRBJ1-2	TRBD1	TGTGCCAGCAATAACGACAGGGAAGGGTTTGGGGGCTACACCTTC	CASNNDREGFGGYTF
TRBV6-5	TRBJ1-2	TRBD1	TGTGCCAGCAGTTACCCGGGGACAGGGGTTGGCGGCTACACCTTC	CASSYPGTGVGGYTF
TRBV29-1	TRBJ1-2	.	TGCAGCGCCCCTGTCCCAGGTCTCGCCTACACCTTC	CSAPVPGLAYTF
TRBV19	TRBJ1-3	TRBD1	TGTGCCAGTAGTACGACAGGGGACTCTGGAAACACCATATATTTT	CASSTTGDSGNTIYF
TRBV18	TRBJ1-3	.	TGTGCCAGCTCACCACCGGCTGGCAGAACTGGAAACACCATATATTTT	CASSPPAGRTGNTIYF
TRBV7-6	TRBJ1-3	.	TGTGCCAGCAGCTCGCGGCAGAGAGGAAACACCATATATTTT	CASSSRQRGNTIYF
TRBV6-5	TRBJ2-7	.	TGTGCCAGCAGTTACTCGCCACCAGGATCCTACGAGCAGTACTTC	CASSYSPPGSYEQYF
TRBV5-1	TRBJ1-4	TRBD1	TGCGCCAGCAGCACAGGGGCGGAGGAGGAAAAACTGTTTTTT	CASSTGAEEEKLFF
TRBV9	TRBJ1-2	TRBD1	TGTGCCAGCAGCGCCCGGACAGGGGGCATTAGCTATGGCTACACCTTC	CASSARTGGISYGYTF
TRBV4-2	TRBJ1-3	TRBD1	TGTGCCAGCAGCCAAGAGTCACTCCAGGGGGAGGGAAACACCATATATTTT	CASSQESLQGEGNTIYF